This T cell receptor beta chain came from a study of patients and donors after allogeneic stem cell transplantation. One entry per CDR3 protein results from TCRdb running MiXCR on the RT-PCR reads. The sample includes roughly 150,000 distinct CDR3 sequences, roughly 24% of them seen just once. Germline assignment: CDR1 LGHDT and CDR2 YNNKEL (reference sequence). The ends were cut back, 2 bases at V and 6 bases at J, with 19 bases in the middle. There are 16 residues in the CDR3. Sequenced sample: blood, either unsorted or a sorted T cell fraction (not recorded which). The TCR sequence derives from a human donor who was either an allogeneic HSCT recipient or a stem cell or donor lymphocyte infusion donor (not recorded which). It is not recorded whose cells these are; they may come from a transplant donor. The chain couples TRBV3-1 to TRBJ1-1; D might be TRBD1 (5 bases). CDR3 loop: CASSQLGRKYQSEAFF. The CDR3 nucleotides read TGTGCCAGCAGCCAACTGGGGCGCAAGTACCAATCTGAAGCTTTCTTT.